The 27 T cell receptor beta chains below come from one sample, sequenced in a study of cytotoxic CD8 clonotypes in ibrutinib-treated CLL. The method was immunoSEQ multiplex PCR; TCRdb's version includes in-frame clones alone and lacks a portion of them. The sample carries about 300,000 clones, around 69% recorded once. The source material was PBMCs, sampled at disease progression, from a patient treated with ibrutinib. Receptor source: a human donor with chronic lymphocytic leukemia.

This sequence joins TRBV6-1 and TRBJ1-5; D uncertain. CDR3 size: 15 residues. Per the germline V gene, CDR1 is MNHNS and CDR2 is SASEGT. V lost 3 bases to trimming and J lost 3 bases, with 12 bases between them. CDR3 sequence reads: CASSDRRGYNQPQHF. CDR3 nucleotide sequence: TGTGCCAGCAGTGATAGGCGGGGATACAATCAGCCCCAGCATTTT.

The V gene is TRBV28, the J gene TRBJ1-2; 7 bases agree with TRBD1. V shed 4 bases and J 0 bases; nucleotides not matched to a gene: 14. The CDR3 covers 18 residues. Germline V gene sequence: CDR1 MDHEN, CDR2 SYDVKM. The CDR3 DNA reads TGTGCCAGCAGTTCATGGGCCTCTGACAGGGCTCCTAACTATGGCTACACCTTC. It codes for CASSSWASDRAPNYGYTF.

This clone was recorded once. The gene calls are TRBV21-1 and TRBJ1-2; the table calls TRBD1, which could not be checked here. TRBV21-1 is classified as a pseudogene. CDR3 length: 15 amino acids. The CDR3: CASSRTGGDLGDYTF. Here the CDR3 DNA reads TGTGCCAGCAGCAGGACAGGGGGCGATCTGGGGGACTACACCTTC.

This sequence joins TRBV5-1 and TRBJ2-3; D call uncertain. The CDR3 runs 14 residues. Germline lookup yields CDR1 SGHRS and CDR2 YFSETQ. Trimming shortened V by 7 bases and J by 2 bases, and 14 bases separated the two germline ends. The CDR3 here is CASGSARITDTQYF. The CDR3 DNA follows: TGCGCCAGCGGAAGTGCCAGGATCACAGATACGCAGTATTTT.

The chain recombines TRBV4-3 with TRBJ2-1, with D possibly TRBD2 on 5 matching bases. The CDR3 runs to 17 residues. Between the trimmed V and J ends, which lost 1 base and 1 base, there was a span of 14 bases. CDR1 is LGHNA, CDR2 YSLEER, per germline. CDR3 bases: TGCGCCAGCAGCCAAGCTCCCATTCCGGGATCCTACAATGAGCAGTTCTTC. Residues: CASSQAPIPGSYNEQFF.

The genes are TRBV29-1 and TRBJ2-7, with 8 bases fitting TRBD2. The V and J ends lost 6 bases and 0 bases, in that order; junction bases with no gene match: 7. The CDR3 runs 14 residues. CDR1 and CDR2 (germline): SQVTM, ANQGSEA. CDR3 sequence reads: CSVAPGTSSYEQYF. The CDR3 DNA sequence: TGCAGCGTAGCACCCGGGACTAGCTCCTACGAGCAGTACTTC.

V is TRBV6-1 and J is TRBJ2-7, with D tentatively TRBD1 or TRBD2 (6 bases each). The CDR3 contains 15 residues. Deletions cut 5 bases from V and 2 bases from J, with 16 bases between. Germline lookup yields CDR1 MNHNS and CDR2 SASEGT. The CDR3 reads CASSSLRGHTYEQYF. In DNA form, the CDR3 reads TGTGCCAGCAGTTCCCTCCGGGGGCACACCTACGAGCAGTACTTC.

V gene TRBV6-1 combines with J gene TRBJ2-7; D is ambiguous. This CDR3 has 12 residues. Trimming pared 5 bases from V and 2 bases from J, leaving 7 bases between. Germline-derived CDR1 and CDR2 are MNHNS and SASEGT. CDR3 in DNA: TGTGCCAGCAGTTTCTCCACCTACGAGCAGTACTTC. Amino acids: CASSFSTYEQYF.

This clone was detected a few times. This chain connects TRBV19 to TRBJ2-3, with 13 bases fitting TRBD2. Germline V lookup: CDR1 LNHDA, CDR2 SQIVND (reference sequence). J gave up 4 bases and V 4 bases, and 11 bases lay outside the gene matches. CDR3 size: 18 residues. CDR3 bases: TGTGCCAGTAGTAACCCACGCTTCGGACTAGCGGGAGCAGATACGCAGTATTTT. Its protein is CASSNPRFGLAGADTQYF.

This chain uses TRBV7-8 with TRBJ1-2; 9 nucleotides match TRBD1. The V gene end was trimmed by 4 bases and the J gene end by 8 bases; junction bases not matched to a gene: 5. Germline CDR1 SGHVS, CDR2 FQNEAQ. This CDR3 comprises 13 residues. CDR3 residues: CASSWTGVEGYTF. The CDR3 DNA reads as TGTGCCAGCAGCTGGACAGGGGTCGAGGGCTACACCTTC.

The chain employs TRBV27 and TRBJ1-5; 7 nucleotides match TRBD1. Looked up from germline, CDR1 is MNHEY and CDR2 is SMNVEV (reference sequence). V was clipped by 3 bases and J by 4 bases; unmatched bases: 3. The CDR3 runs 14 residues. CDR3 amino acids: CASSFRGDNQPQHF. The DNA for the CDR3 is TGTGCCAGCAGTTTCAGGGGGGATAATCAGCCCCAGCATTTT.

This chain joins TRBV9 and TRBJ2-7; maybe TRBD1 (6 bases). The CDR3 contains 14 residues. Germline V gives CDR1 SGDLS, CDR2 YYNGEE. The germline V and J ends were trimmed by 4 bases and 2 bases, with 13 bases remaining between them. The DNA of the CDR3 is TGTGCCAGCAGCATACAGGGTTCCCCCTACGAGCAGTACTTC. Its translation is CASSIQGSPYEQYF.

The V and J genes are TRBV10-3 and TRBJ1-4; 8 positions match TRBD1. The germline V gene encodes CDR1 ENHRY and CDR2 SYGVKD. CDR3 size: 18 residues. J gave up 7 bases and V 3 bases, and 16 bases lay outside the gene matches. The CDR3 spells CAISDLTRRGLVSEKLFF. The CDR3 DNA reads TGTGCCATCAGTGACCTAACCCGCAGGGGGCTGGTTAGTGAAAAACTGTTTTTT.

This chain connects TRBV6-6 to TRBJ2-4; perhaps TRBD1 as D (6 bases). Looked up from germline, CDR1 is MNHNY and CDR2 is SVGAGI (reference sequence). The CDR3 has 16 residues. V was trimmed by 2 bases and J by 2 bases, leaving 13 bases between them. This chain's CDR3 is CASSYSPQGPKNIQYF. Written as DNA, the CDR3 is TGTGCCAGCAGTTACAGTCCCCAGGGGCCCAAAAACATTCAGTACTTC.

This chain joins TRBV19 and TRBJ2-1, with TRBD2 matching over 12 bases. This CDR3 has 16 amino acids. The V and J ends lost 10 bases and 3 bases, in that order; junction bases with no gene match: 10. CDR1 and CDR2 (germline): LNHDA, SQIVND (reference sequence). In DNA form, the CDR3 reads TGTGCCACCGAGAGCCTAGCGGGAGGGTACTACAATGAGCAGTTCTTC. It yields the protein CATESLAGGYYNEQFF. Supplemented by reference TRBV19 and TRBJ2-1, the full variable domain reads DGGITQSPKYLFRKEGQNVTLSCEQNLNHDAMYWYRQDPGQGLRLIYYSQIVNDFQKGDIAEGYSVSREKKESFPLTVTSAQKNPTAFYLCATESLAGGYYNEQFFGPGTRLTVL.

This chain uses TRBV28 with TRBJ1-4; no firm D call. The CDR3 is 14 amino acids. The V end was cut by 6 bases, the J end by 8 bases, with 16 bases between. The germline V gene has CDR1 MDHEN and CDR2 SYDVKM. CDR3 in amino acids: CASSFIGSREKLFF. The CDR3 DNA reads TGTGCCAGCAGCTTCATTGGGTCCAGGGAAAAACTGTTTTTT.

The chain joins TRBV6-5 to TRBJ2-1; no definite D call. CDR1 is MNHEY, CDR2 SVGAGI, per germline. Trimming left V 3 bases short and J 13 bases short, with 19 bases between. The CDR3 has 14 residues. The CDR3 DNA follows: TGTGCCAGCAGTTATCCCGCCGGTCGACCGAGACAGTTCTTC. Translated: CASSYPAGRPRQFF.

This clone was seen a single time. The gene calls are TRBV4-3 and TRBJ1-4, with D possibly TRBD1 on 6 matching bases. CDR1 and CDR2 (germline): LGHNA, YSLEER. The CDR3 totals 15 residues. V was pared by 1 base and J by 5 bases, with 11 bases between. The CDR3 spells CASSQATGGNEKLFF. The CDR3 bases are TGCGCCAGCAGCCAAGCGACAGGAGGGAATGAAAAACTGTTTTTT.

The chain carries TRBV5-1 and TRBJ2-2, with a possible D match to TRBD1 (5 bases). The CDR3 consists of 17 residues. Looked up from germline, CDR1 is SGHRS and CDR2 is YFSETQ. With 2 bases removed from V and 1 base from J, the gap between germline ends came to 15 bases. The CDR3 protein is CASSLNSRAKNTGELFF. The CDR3 DNA reads as TGCGCCAGCAGCTTAAACTCCAGGGCCAAGAACACCGGGGAGCTGTTTTTT.

A single count supports this clone. The chain links TRBV10-3 to TRBJ2-1; TRBD2 agrees at 10 bases. Germline V gene data show CDR1 as ENHRY and CDR2 as SYGVKD. This CDR3 has 15 residues. V lost 4 bases, J lost 7 bases, and 7 bases stayed unmatched. The CDR3 region is CAISGLLAGANEQFF. CDR3 in DNA: TGTGCCATCAGTGGATTGCTAGCGGGGGCGAATGAGCAGTTCTTC.

CDR3 DNA sequence: TGTGCCAGCAGCTTAGCGGTTGCAGCCATGAACACTGAAGCTTTCTTT. Protein: CASSLAVAAMNTEAFF. The chain carries TRBV7-8 and TRBJ1-1; D call uncertain. Germline V gene sequence: CDR1 SGHVS, CDR2 FQNEAQ. The CDR3 has 16 amino acids. Trimming pared 0 bases from V and 0 bases from J, leaving 11 bases between.

This sequence joins TRBV27 and TRBJ2-7; D is ambiguous. V was pared by 3 bases and J by 1 base, with 10 bases between. The CDR3 runs 14 residues. Germline CDR1 and CDR2: MNHEY and SMNVEV (reference sequence). CDR3 sequence (DNA): TGTGCCAGCAGTTTGACGTGGGGTTCCTACGAGCAGTACTTC. Its protein is CASSLTWGSYEQYF.

This chain uses TRBV7-9 with TRBJ2-2, with D possibly called TRBD1 or TRBD2 (5 bases each). The CDR3 is 14 residues long. Germline CDR1 and CDR2: SEHNR and FQNEAQ (reference sequence). The V gene lost 6 bases and the J gene lost 3 bases, with 11 bases spanning the gap. The CDR3 DNA is TGTGCCAGCAGGCCCGGGACCTACACCGGGGAGCTGTTTTTT. Its translation is CASRPGTYTGELFF. Filled out from reference TRBV7-9 and TRBJ2-2, the complete variable domain reads DTGVSQNPRHKITKRGQNVTFRCDPISEHNRLYWYRQTLGQGPEFLTYFQNEAQLEKSRLLSDRFSAERPKGSFSTLEIQRTEQGDSAMYLCASRPGTYTGELFFGEGSRLTVL.

This clone was seen only a few times. The chain has TRBV11-2 and TRBJ1-1, with 9 bases lining up with TRBD1. This CDR3 comprises 13 residues. The germline V gene has CDR1 SGHAT and CDR2 FQNNGV. Trimming cost V 1 base and J 11 bases; bases outside gene matches: 5. In DNA form, the CDR3 reads TGTGCCAGCAGCTTAGCGGGACAGGGTGTTGCTTTCTTT. It encodes CASSLAGQGVAFF.

The chain recombines TRBV11-2 with TRBJ2-7, with 12 bases identical to TRBD2. Germline V gives CDR1 SGHAT, CDR2 FQNNGV. This CDR3 is 15 amino acids long. V was clipped by 5 bases and J by 3 bases; unmatched bases: 5. This CDR3 is CASSPQLAGGYEQYF. CDR3 bases: TGTGCCAGCAGCCCGCAACTAGCGGGAGGCTACGAGCAGTACTTC.

This clone was observed a single time. The chain couples TRBV2 to TRBJ2-7; possibly TRBD1 for D (5 bases). The germline gives CDR1 SNHLY, CDR2 FYNNEI. This CDR3 has 14 amino acids. Trimming pared 2 bases from V and 4 bases from J, leaving 12 bases between. In DNA form, the CDR3 reads TGTGCCAGCAGTGAAAGGGGCTCCTTGTACGAGCAGTACTTC. It yields the protein CASSERGSLYEQYF. Full variable domain (missing parts from reference TRBV2 and TRBJ2-7): EPEVTQTPSHQVTQMGQEVILRCVPISNHLYFYWYRQILGQKVEFLVSFYNNEISEKSEIFDDQFSVERPDGSNFTLKIRSTKLEDSAMYFCASSERGSLYEQYFGPGTRLTVT.

The chain combines TRBV2 with TRBJ2-1; 12 bases map to TRBD2. The CDR3 is 14 residues long. The germline V gene encodes CDR1 SNHLY and CDR2 FYNNEI. J lost 10 bases, V lost 3 bases, and 4 bases had no gene match. The CDR3 nucleotides are TGTGCCAGCAGTGATACTAGCGGGGGGCCAGAGCAGTTCTTC. It translates to CASSDTSGGPEQFF.